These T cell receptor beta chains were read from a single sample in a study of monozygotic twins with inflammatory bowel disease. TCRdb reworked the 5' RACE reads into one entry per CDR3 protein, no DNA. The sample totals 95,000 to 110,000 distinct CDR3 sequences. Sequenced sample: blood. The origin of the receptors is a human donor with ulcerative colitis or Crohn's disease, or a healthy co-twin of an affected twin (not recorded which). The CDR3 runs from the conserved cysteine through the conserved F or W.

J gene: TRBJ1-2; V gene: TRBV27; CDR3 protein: CASSSKHLRQANYGYTF
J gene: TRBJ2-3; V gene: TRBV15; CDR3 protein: CATSRGVGGSTDTQYF
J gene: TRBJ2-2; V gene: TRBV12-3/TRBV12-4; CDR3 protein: CASSRDTGELFF
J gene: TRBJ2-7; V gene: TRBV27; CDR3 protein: CASSSRRGTYEQYF
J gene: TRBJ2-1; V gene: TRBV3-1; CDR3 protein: CASSEATGRNEQFF
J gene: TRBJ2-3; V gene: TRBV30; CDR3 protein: CAWSVFSGGASDTQYF
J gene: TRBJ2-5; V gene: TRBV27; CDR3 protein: CASSPWGARETQYF
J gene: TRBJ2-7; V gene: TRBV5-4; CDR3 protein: CASSLRTGTTLEQYF
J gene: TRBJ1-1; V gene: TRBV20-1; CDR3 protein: CSAPRTGGRTEAFF
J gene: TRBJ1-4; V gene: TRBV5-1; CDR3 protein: CASSFGRRDEKLFF
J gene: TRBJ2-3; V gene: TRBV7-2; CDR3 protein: CASSLPRTSGDTQYF
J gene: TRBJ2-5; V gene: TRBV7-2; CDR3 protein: CASSLVGAGVQETQYF
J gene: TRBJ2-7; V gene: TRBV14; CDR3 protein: CASSFRDPRFHEQYF
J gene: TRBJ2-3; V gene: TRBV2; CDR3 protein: CASETVSRVLNTDTQYF
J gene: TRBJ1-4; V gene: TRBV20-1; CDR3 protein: CSAAKGQGEEKLFF
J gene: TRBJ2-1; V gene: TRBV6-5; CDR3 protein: CATGTFYNEQFF
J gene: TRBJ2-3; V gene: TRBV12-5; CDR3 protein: CASGPGLNTDTQYF
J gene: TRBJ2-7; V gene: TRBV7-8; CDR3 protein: CASSLALTTGEQYF
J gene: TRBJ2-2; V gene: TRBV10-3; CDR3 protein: CAISESGAPGELFF
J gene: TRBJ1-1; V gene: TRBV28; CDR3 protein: CASSSPPGGGTEAFF
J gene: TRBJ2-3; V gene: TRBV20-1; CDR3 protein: CSAPGQRGYTDTQYF
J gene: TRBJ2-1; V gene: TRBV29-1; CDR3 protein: CSVEEAAYNEQFF
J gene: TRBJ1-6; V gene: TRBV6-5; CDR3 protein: CASSSRDRSSPLHF
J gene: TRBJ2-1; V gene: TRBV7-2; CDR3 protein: CASSRRVSSYNEQFF
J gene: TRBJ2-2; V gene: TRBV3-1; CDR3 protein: CASSQGGGRMTGELFF
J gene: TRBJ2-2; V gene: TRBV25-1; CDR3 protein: CASSDLLNTGELFF
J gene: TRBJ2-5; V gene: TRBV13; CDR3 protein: CASSQRLAGVETQYF
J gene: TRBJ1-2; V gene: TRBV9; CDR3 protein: CASSVEAGRGYGYTF
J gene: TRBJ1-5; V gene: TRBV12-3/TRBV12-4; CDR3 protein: CASRGGQDFSGQPQHF
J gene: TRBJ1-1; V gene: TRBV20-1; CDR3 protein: CSARDVRGRVEAFF
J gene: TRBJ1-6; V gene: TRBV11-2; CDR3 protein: CASSPRARGSPLHF
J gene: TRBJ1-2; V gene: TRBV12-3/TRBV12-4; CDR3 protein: CASSLGFRDWPNYGYTF
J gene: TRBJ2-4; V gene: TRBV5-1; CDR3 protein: CASSLASGANIQYF
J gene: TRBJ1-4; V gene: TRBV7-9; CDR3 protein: CASSLVPRDGNEKLFF
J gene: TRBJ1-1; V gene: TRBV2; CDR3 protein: CASRLRIFGAGTEAFF
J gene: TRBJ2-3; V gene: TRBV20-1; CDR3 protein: CSARTGGTTTDTQYF
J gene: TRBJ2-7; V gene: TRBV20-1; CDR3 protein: CSQRDRAGLMHEQYF
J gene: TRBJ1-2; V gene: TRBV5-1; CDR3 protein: CASSLDRVGDGYTF
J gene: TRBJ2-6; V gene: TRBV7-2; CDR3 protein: CASSFRWNSGANVLTF
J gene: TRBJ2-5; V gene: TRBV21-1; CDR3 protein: CASSKGKDQETQYF
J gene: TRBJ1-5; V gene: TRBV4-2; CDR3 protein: CASSTERYQPQHF
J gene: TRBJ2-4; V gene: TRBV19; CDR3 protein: CASSRDSLVGDIQYF
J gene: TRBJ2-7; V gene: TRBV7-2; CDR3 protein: CASSLLGEWVEQYF
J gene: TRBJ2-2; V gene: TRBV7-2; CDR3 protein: CASSYSRNGELFF
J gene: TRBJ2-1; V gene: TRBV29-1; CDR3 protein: CSVGDRGLFGREQFF
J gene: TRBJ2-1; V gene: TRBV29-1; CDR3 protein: CSVAGHRNYNEQFF